This is a list of T cell receptor beta chains from one sample in a study of blood T cells in healthy people across ages. From the 5' RACE reads, TCRdb called clonotypes with MiXCR, one entry per CDR3 protein. The table has hundreds of thousands of distinct CDR3 sequences, around two fifths seen once. Sequencing was performed on blood. The receptors here all came from a man older than 75 in good health. Each CDR3 is given without its conserved first and last residue.

V: TRBV5-1; CDR3: ASSGGQGYNEQF
V: TRBV5-1; CDR3: ASSLTGHNQPQH
V: TRBV7-2; CDR3: ASSVGGGPAYGYT
V: TRBV20-1; CDR3: SARDRTGSREQY
V: TRBV11-1; CDR3: ASSARGGTLEDIQY
V: TRBV5-1; CDR3: ASSPDHSGGLYNEQF
V: TRBV5-6; CDR3: ASSPGTGWADTQY
V: TRBV29-1; CDR3: SARLAGGGEQF
V: TRBV6-2/TRBV6-3; CDR3: ASRTSSYEQY
V: TRBV7-9; CDR3: ASSSNQGAEQY
V: TRBV20-1; CDR3: SAREGIGARNQPQH
V: TRBV2; CDR3: ASSEANVNQPQH
V: TRBV20-1; CDR3: SAVNQRKQYNEQF
V: TRBV6-5; CDR3: ASSYSRAGYYNEQF
V: TRBV5-1; CDR3: ASSLAITVGERY
V: TRBV11-2; CDR3: ASSLDFGGHGANVLT
V: TRBV29-1; CDR3: SVSPTDTQY